This T cell receptor beta chain was retrieved from a study of T cells in localized non-small cell lung cancer. Comment on this clone: As yet, its antigen is unknown.

This CDR3 is built from 15 residues. CDR1 and CDR2 (germline): SGHRS, YFSETQ. V shed 0 bases and J shed 6 bases, with 15 bases lying between them. Repertoires were generated with immunoSEQ multiplex PCR, while TCRdb's copy carries only in-frame clones and drops some. The sample shows tens of thousands of clones, about 90% of them seen only once. The study, taken as a whole, reports: Greater T cell density in blood accompanied longer overall survival. In uninvolved adjacent lung, T cell clonality reached its highest value, exceeding tumor.

This chain uses TRBV5-1 with TRBJ1-2; tentatively, D is TRBD1 (6 bases). This TCR derives from a woman aged 35 to 75 with stage I lung adenocarcinoma. Source: peripheral blood, taken before any cancer treatment. CDR3 sequence: CASSLAVPGGNGYTF. CDR3 DNA sequence: TGCGCCAGCAGCTTGGCCGTCCCGGGGGGCAATGGCTACACCTTC.